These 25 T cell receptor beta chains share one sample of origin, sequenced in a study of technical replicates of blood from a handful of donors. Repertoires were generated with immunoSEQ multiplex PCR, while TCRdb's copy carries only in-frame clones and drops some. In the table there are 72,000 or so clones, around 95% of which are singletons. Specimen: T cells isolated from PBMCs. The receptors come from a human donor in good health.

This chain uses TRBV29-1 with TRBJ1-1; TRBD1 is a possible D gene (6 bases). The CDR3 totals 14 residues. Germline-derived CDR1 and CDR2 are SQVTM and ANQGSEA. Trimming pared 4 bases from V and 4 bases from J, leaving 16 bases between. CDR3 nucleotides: TGCAGCGTTGTTAAGGGGGTCACTGGCACTGAAGCTTTCTTT. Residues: CSVVKGVTGTEAFF.

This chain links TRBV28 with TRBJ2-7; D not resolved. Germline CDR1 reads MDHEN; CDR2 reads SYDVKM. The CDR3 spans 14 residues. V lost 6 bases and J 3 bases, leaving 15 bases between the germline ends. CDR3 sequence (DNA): TGTGCCAGCAGGCCTATGGAGAATCGCTACGAGCAGTACTTC. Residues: CASRPMENRYEQYF.

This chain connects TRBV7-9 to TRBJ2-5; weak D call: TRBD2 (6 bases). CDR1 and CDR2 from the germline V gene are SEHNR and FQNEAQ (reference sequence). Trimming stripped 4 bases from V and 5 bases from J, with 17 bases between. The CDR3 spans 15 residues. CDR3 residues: CASSSAGTYRETQYF. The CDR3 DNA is TGTGCCAGCAGCTCCGCCGGGACTTATAGGGAGACCCAGTACTTC.

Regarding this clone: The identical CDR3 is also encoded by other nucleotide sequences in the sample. In nucleotides, the CDR3 is TGTGCCAGCAGCTTAGGACAAATTTACGAGCAGTACTTC. Protein sequence: CASSLGQIYEQYF. V and J are TRBV7-9 and TRBJ2-7; D is ambiguous. V gave up 1 base and J gave up 4 bases, with 8 bases separating them. Germline values: CDR1 SEHNR, CDR2 FQNEAQ (reference sequence). The CDR3 runs to 13 residues. Based on the CDR3 plus reference TRBV7-9 and TRBJ2-7, the full variable domain is DTGVSQNPRHKITKRGQNVTFRCDPISEHNRLYWYRQTLGQGPEFLTYFQNEAQLEKSRLLSDRFSAERPKGSFSTLEIQRTEQGDSAMYLCASSLGQIYEQYFGPGTRLTVT.

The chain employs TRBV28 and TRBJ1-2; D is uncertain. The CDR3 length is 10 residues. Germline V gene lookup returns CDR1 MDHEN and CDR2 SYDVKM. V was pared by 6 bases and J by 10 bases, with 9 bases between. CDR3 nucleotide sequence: TGTGCCAGCAGGCGAGAGGACTACACCTTC. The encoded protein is CASRREDYTF.

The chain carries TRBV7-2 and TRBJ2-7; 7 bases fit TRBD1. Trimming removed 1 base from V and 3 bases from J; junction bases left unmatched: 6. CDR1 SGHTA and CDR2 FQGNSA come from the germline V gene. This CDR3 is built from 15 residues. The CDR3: CASSLGAGGFYEQYF. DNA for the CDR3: TGTGCCAGCAGCTTAGGCGCAGGGGGTTTCTACGAGCAGTACTTC.

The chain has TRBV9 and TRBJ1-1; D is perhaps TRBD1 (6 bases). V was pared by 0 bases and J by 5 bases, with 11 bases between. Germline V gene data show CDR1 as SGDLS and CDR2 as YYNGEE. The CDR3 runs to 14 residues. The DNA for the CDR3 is TGTGCCAGCAGCGTAGGGACAGTAGGAACTGAAGCTTTCTTT. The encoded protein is CASSVGTVGTEAFF.

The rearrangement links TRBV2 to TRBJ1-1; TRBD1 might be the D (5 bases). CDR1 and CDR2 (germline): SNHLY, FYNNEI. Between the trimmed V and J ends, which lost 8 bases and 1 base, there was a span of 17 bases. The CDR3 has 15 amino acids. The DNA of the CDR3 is TGTGCCAGCCTCCCCGGCAGGGCATCGAACACTGAAGCTTTCTTT. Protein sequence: CASLPGRASNTEAFF.

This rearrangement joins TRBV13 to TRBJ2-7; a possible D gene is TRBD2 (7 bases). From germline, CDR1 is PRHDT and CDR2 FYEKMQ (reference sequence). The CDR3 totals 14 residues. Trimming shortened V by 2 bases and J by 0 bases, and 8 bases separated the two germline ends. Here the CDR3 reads CASSLRGASYEQYF. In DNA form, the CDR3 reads TGTGCCAGCAGCTTACGGGGGGCCTCCTACGAGCAGTACTTC.

CDR3 in DNA: TGTGCCAGTAATGTCGGGGACACTGAAGCTTTCTTT. It is translated as CASNVGDTEAFF. The chain is built from TRBV19 and TRBJ1-1; D not certain. The CDR3 is 12 amino acids. The V gene lost 7 bases and the J gene lost 3 bases, with 9 bases spanning the gap. Germline CDR1 reads LNHDA; CDR2 reads SQIVND (reference sequence).

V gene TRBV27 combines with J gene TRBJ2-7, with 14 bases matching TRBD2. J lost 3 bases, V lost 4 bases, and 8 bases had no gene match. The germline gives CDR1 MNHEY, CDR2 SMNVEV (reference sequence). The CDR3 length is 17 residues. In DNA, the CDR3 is TGTGCCAGCAGTTCCCGGACTAGCGGGAGGACCGACTACGAGCAGTACTTC. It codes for CASSSRTSGRTDYEQYF.

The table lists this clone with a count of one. The CDR3 DNA reads TGCGCCAGCAGCCTAGGACAGAACTTGTATGGCTACACCTTC. Translated: CASSLGQNLYGYTF. The chain links TRBV5-1 to TRBJ1-2; a possible D gene is TRBD1 (6 bases). CDR1 and CDR2 from the germline V gene are SGHRS and YFSETQ. Trimming cost V 4 bases and J 5 bases, with 15 bases left between them. CDR3 length: 14 residues.

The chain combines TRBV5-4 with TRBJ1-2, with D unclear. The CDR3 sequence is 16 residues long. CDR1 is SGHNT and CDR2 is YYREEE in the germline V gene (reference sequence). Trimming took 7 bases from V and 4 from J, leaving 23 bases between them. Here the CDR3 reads CASRQFGSDTFYGYTF. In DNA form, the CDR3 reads TGTGCCAGCCGCCAATTCGGCAGCGATACTTTCTATGGCTACACCTTC.

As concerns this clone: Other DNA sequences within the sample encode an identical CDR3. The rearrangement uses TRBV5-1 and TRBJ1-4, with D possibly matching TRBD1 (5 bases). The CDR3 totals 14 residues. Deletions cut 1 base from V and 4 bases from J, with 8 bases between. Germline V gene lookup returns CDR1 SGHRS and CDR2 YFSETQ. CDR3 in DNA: TGCGCCAGCAGCTTGACGGGGGGTAATGAAAAACTGTTTTTT. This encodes CASSLTGGNEKLFF.

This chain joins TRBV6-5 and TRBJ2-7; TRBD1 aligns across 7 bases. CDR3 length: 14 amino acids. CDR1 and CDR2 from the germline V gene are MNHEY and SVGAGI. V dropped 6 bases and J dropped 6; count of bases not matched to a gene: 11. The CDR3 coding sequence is TGTGCCAGCAGACAAGACAGGGTGGGGTTCGAGCAGTACTTC. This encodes CASRQDRVGFEQYF.

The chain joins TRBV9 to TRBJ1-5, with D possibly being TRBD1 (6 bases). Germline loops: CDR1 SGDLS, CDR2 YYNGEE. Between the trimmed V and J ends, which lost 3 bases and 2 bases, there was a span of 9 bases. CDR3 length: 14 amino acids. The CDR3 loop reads CASSAGVGNQPQHF. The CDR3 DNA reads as TGTGCCAGCAGCGCAGGGGTTGGCAATCAGCCCCAGCATTTT.

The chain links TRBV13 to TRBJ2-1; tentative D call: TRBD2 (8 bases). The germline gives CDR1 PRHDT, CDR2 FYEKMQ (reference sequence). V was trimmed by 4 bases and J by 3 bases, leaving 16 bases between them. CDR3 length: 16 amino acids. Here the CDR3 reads CASSSGGLGIYNEQFF. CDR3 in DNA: TGTGCCAGCAGCTCAGGGGGACTAGGTATCTACAATGAGCAGTTCTTC.

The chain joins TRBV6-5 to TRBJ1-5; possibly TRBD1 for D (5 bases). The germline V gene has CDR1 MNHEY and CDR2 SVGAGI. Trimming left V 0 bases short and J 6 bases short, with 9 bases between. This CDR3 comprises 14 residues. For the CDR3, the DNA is TGTGCCAGCAGTTACTCGACAGCATCTCAGCCCCAGCATTTT. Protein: CASSYSTASQPQHF.

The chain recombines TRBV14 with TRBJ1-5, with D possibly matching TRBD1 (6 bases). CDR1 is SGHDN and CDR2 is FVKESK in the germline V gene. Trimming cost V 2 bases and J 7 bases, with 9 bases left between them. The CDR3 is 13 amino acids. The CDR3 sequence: CASSQQGSQPQHF. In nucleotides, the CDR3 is TGTGCCAGCAGCCAACAGGGGTCCCAGCCCCAGCATTTT.

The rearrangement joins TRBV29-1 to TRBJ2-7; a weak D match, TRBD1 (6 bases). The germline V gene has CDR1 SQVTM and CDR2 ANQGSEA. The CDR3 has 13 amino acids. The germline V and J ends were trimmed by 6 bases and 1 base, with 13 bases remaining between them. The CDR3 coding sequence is TGCAGCGTGTCCACGACAGGTTCCTACGAGCAGTACTTC. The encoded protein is CSVSTTGSYEQYF.

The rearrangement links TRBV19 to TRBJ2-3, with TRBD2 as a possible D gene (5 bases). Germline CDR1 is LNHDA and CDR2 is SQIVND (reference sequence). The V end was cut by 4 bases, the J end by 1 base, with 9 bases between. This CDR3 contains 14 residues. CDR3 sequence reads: CASSKLDGTDTQYF. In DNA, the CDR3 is TGTGCCAGTAGTAAACTAGACGGCACAGATACGCAGTATTTT.

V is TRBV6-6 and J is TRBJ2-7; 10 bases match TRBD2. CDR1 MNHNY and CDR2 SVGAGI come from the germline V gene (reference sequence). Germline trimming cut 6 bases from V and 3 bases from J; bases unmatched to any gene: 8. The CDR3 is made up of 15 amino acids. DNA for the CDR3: TGTGCCAGCAGCCGGCCGGGACTAGCGAGCTACGAGCAGTACTTC. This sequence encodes CASSRPGLASYEQYF.

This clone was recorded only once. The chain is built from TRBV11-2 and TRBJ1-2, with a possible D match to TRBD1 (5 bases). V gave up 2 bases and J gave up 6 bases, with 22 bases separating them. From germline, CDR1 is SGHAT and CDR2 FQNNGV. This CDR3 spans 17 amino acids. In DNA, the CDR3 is TGTGCCAGCAGCTTAAGAGGGGCATGGGGGAGGGGCGATGGCTACACCTTC. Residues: CASSLRGAWGRGDGYTF.

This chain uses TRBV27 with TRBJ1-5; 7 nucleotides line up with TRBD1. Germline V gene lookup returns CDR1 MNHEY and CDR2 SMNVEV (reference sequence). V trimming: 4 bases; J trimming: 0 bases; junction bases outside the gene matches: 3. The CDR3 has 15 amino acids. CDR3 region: CASSSQGYSNQPQHF. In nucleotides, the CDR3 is TGTGCCAGCAGTTCACAGGGGTATAGCAATCAGCCCCAGCATTTT.

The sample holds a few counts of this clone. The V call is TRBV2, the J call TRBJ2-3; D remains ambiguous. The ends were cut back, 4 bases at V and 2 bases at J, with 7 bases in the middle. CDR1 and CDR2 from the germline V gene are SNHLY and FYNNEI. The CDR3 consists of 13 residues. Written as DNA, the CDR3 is TGTGCCAGCAGTGGGCCTTACACAGATACGCAGTATTTT. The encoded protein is CASSGPYTDTQYF.